This TCR beta chain was captured in a study of shared clonotypes between healthy human individuals. The CDR3 consists of 18 residues. V lost 8 bases, J lost 6 bases, and 19 bases stayed unmatched. Germline V gene sequence: CDR1 SEHNR, CDR2 FQNEAQ (reference sequence). A deep-level run was used for the assay. Profiled with immunoSEQ multiplex PCR; TCRdb holds only in-frame clones, not every one. The table records a few million clones, just over 90% of them present only once. The J gene is TRBJ2-2, the V gene TRBV7-9, with 9 bases that match TRBD1. This clonotype was sampled from a young man in good health. Sequencing input: naive CD4+ T cells sorted from blood. The subset here: CD45RA+ positively selected. CDR3 protein: CASCITGTGNIRPGELFF. CDR3 bases: TGTGCCAGCTGCATTACCGGGACAGGGAACATTCGGCCCGGGGAGCTGTTTTTT.